The subject of this entry is one T cell receptor beta chain. This clone's antigen is unknown. Germline is not matched at one junction end, which may reflect a read error. This sample was included in a study of T cells in Graves' hyperthyroidism and ophthalmopathy (dated by TCRdb to about 2019). Regarding the study in general: Peripheral blood samples were taken at the time of initial diagnosis, prior to any treatment. To identify TCR V-J signatures that set the groups apart, the researchers used a discovery cohort of 100 patients, made up of 40 to 45 with Graves' ophthalmopathy and approximately 57 with stable Graves' hyperthyroidism. An independent validation cohort of 18 to 20 hyperthyroidism patients and about 15 patients who later progressed to ophthalmopathy tested prospective prediction of ophthalmopathy. For training and testing, the 100 or so patients in the discovery cohort were randomly divided in a 7:3 ratio. Thyroid tissue and blood T-cell repertoires from several Graves' hyperthyroidism patients were also compared in the study. After blood sampling, hyperthyroidism patients were treated with methimazole at a starting dose of 30 mg daily, and ophthalmopathy patients were treated with high-dose intravenous methylprednisolone. According to the paper, TCR Vbeta CDR3 sequencing was carried out on over 130 peripheral blood samples, which came from 40 to 45 ophthalmopathy, approximately 72 hyperthyroidism and roughly 17 progressor patients. Study-wide findings and limitations: Blood samples also contained most of the expanded thyroid clonotypes (frequency above 0.001), which suggests that blood repertoires may reflect thyroid immune responses. During validation, the model predicted progression to ophthalmopathy a median of around 6 months ahead of onset, with approximately 70% sensitivity and about 75% specificity. A model built on a 13 V-J signature distinguished ophthalmopathy from stable hyperthyroidism, reaching about 89% sensitivity and 81.08% specificity in cross-validation and 80%/75% in testing. No statistical method was used to set the sample size in advance, and investigators knew the group allocation.

Amplification of TCR beta CDR3 regions was carried out from RNA transcripts. The TCR CDR3 was subjected to a first round of RT-PCR using the HTBI primer set and the Qiagen OneStep RT-PCR kit. Libraries were constructed in a second round of multiplex PCR, after which size selection and purification were carried out. Libraries were sequenced paired-end with 100 bp reads on an Illumina HiSeq2000. In the original analysis: Raw data were processed with SOAPnuke, discarding reads with adapters, uncalled bases, mean Phred below 15, or no exact constant-primer or identifier match. High-quality paired reads were merged with COPE v1.2.5, and unique nucleotide sequences were defined as clonotypes. MiTCR v1.1 was used to align the clonotypes against IMGT TRBV, TRBD and TRBJ reference segments. Analysis was restricted to V-J combinations with a frequency above 0.0001, which covered approximately 99% of repertoires. A TCS score was defined as the ratio of F50 (clonal expansion) to E x V (chaos), with BLOSUM62-based TCRdist applied between CDR3 peptides within each V-J. Welch's t-statistics and random forest reduced some 510 V-J features to 13, which were used in a naive Bayes classifier (R e1071). TCRdb took the public reads, trimmed them with fastp at Q25, ran MiXCR for clone calling and kept in-frame beta chains. Entries that share a CDR3 protein sequence are merged under the most common genes and DNA. The V and J calls were determined by TCRdb, not by the authors. The sample table contains nearly 250,000 distinct CDR3 sequences; only one count was recorded for 16% of them. The biggest ten clones account for 25% to 30% of the sample.

Moderately to severely active disease, a Clinical Activity Score of at least 3, a NOSPECS grade of at least 4, and a duration under 3 months were present in ophthalmopathy patients. Patients with uncontrolled infections, other autoimmune diseases, pregnancy or lactation were excluded. Diagnoses relied on clinical symptoms, serum thyroxine and TRAb, thyroid ultrasound and orbital computed tomography. PBMCs were isolated from about 9 ml of fresh peripheral blood by Ficoll-Paque density gradient centrifugation. Total RNA was extracted using Trizol reagent, and RNA quality was assessed on an Agilent 2100 Bioanalyzer. The sample comprised blood. This clonotype was obtained from a woman aged 18-29 years with Graves' ophthalmopathy.

The DNA sequence reads TGTGCCAGCAGCCGAGGGACTAGCGGGGGGGCCTTGGCAGATACGCAGTGTTTT. This sequence encodes CASSRGTSGGALADTQCF. The chain joins TRBV27 to TRBJ2-3; 16 bases in the junction line up with TRBD2. Measured from the cysteine to the phenylalanine, the CDR3 is 18 residues long. Left in the record is the CDR3 DNA by itself, 54 bases read in frame from the first base. Taken from the germline V gene (reference sequence), the CDR1 and CDR2 loops are MNHEY and SMNVEV.